This TCR beta chain was profiled in a study of neoadjuvant nivolumab and ipilimumab in lung cancer. The study, taken as a whole, reports: From pretherapy to surgery, tumor richness and clonality rose with dual therapy. Only a single major-pathologic-response sample was available for clonality analysis.

Notes on this clone: The antigen is not known.

Repertoires were generated with immunoSEQ multiplex PCR, while TCRdb's copy carries only in-frame clones and drops some. The sample includes some 25,000 clones, more than 75% of them seen just once. CDR1 is SGHVS and CDR2 is FNYEAQ in the germline V gene. The germline V and J ends were trimmed by 1 base and 1 base, with 10 bases remaining between them. There are 15 residues in the CDR3. This clonotype was sampled from an adult with non-small cell lung cancer. This specimen consisted of tumor tissue, obtained after neoadjuvant nivolumab, alone or with ipilimumab, at or shortly before surgery. The chain has TRBV7-6 and TRBJ2-5; a possible D gene is TRBD2 (6 bases). As DNA, the CDR3 is TGTGCCAGCAGCTTAGAGGTGGGGGGCCAAGAGACCCAGTACTTC. It is translated as CASSLEVGGQETQYF.